These 11 T cell receptor beta chains came from one sample sequenced in a study of cytomegalovirus exposure and HLA in healthy donors. PCR employed 60 Vbeta and 13 Jbeta primers. The data were produced by immunoSEQ multiplex PCR, yet TCRdb's version contains in-frame clones alone and is incomplete. The table has some 120,000 clones, about 80% seen once; the top ten hold 12%. Specimen: PBMCs. These TCRs come from a woman aged 35 to 49 in good health and CMV-seropositive.

The sample holds a few counts of this clone. The chain recombines TRBV5-8 with TRBJ2-7; possibly TRBD1 for D (6 bases). This CDR3 spans 15 amino acids. Trimming took 4 bases from V and 4 from J, leaving 18 bases between them. Germline V gives CDR1 SGHTS, CDR2 YDEGEE. CDR3 nucleotide sequence: TGTGCCAGCAGCCAACAGGGACCTCTATCTTACGAGCAGTACTTC. Translating gives CASSQQGPLSYEQYF.

The chain links TRBV19 to TRBJ2-5, with 8 positions matching TRBD1. V trimming: 10 bases; J trimming: 3 bases; junction bases outside the gene matches: 10. Germline V CDR1 and CDR2: LNHDA, SQIVND (reference sequence). CDR3 length: 14 amino acids. In nucleotides, the CDR3 is TGTGCCAACTCACAGGACAGGGTGGAAGAGACCCAGTACTTC. It encodes CANSQDRVEETQYF.

V and J are TRBV18 and TRBJ2-7; D is unclear. Trimming took 6 bases from V and 2 from J, leaving 14 bases between them. The CDR3 extends over 14 amino acids. Germline-derived CDR1 and CDR2 are KGHSH and LQKENI. The CDR3 sequence is CASSPGSQAYEQYF. The DNA of the CDR3 is TGTGCCAGCTCCCCAGGCAGTCAAGCCTACGAGCAGTACTTC.

The V gene is TRBV4-2, the J gene TRBJ2-7, with 9 bases fitting TRBD2. This CDR3 spans 15 amino acids. V lost 1 base and J lost 3; bases outside the gene matches: 4. The germline gives CDR1 LGHNA, CDR2 YNFKEQ. In DNA form, the CDR3 reads TGTGCCAGCAGCCAAGGGTCTAGCGGGGACTACGAGCAGTACTTC. This encodes CASSQGSSGDYEQYF.

This clone has a handful of counts. The genes are TRBV11-2 and TRBJ1-4; 7 bases are shared with TRBD1. With 7 bases clipped from V and 8 bases from J, the junction kept 7 bases outside the gene matches. CDR1 is SGHAT and CDR2 is FQNNGV in the germline V gene. This CDR3 has 13 residues. CDR3 loop: CASTRGQSEKLFF. CDR3 nucleotides: TGTGCCAGCACCAGGGGACAGTCCGAAAAACTGTTTTTT.

This clone turned up a few times. This chain connects TRBV5-4 to TRBJ1-4; D is perhaps TRBD1 (5 bases). CDR1 is SGHNT and CDR2 is YYREEE in the germline V gene (reference sequence). This CDR3 spans 15 amino acids. Trimming took 0 bases from V and 3 from J, leaving 9 bases between them. CDR3 in amino acids: CASSLAGLANEKLFF. The CDR3 nucleotides are TGTGCCAGCAGCTTGGCGGGACTCGCTAATGAAAAACTGTTTTTT.

This clone showed up just once. The rearrangement joins TRBV5-1 to TRBJ2-2, with D possibly matching TRBD2 (5 bases). The CDR3 covers 17 residues. Germline V gives CDR1 SGHRS, CDR2 YFSETQ. V was trimmed by 0 bases and J by 0 bases, leaving 12 bases between them. The CDR3 sequence: CASSLDFRGANTGELFF. The CDR3 region has the DNA TGCGCCAGCAGCTTGGATTTTCGGGGAGCGAACACCGGGGAGCTGTTTTTT.

The V gene is TRBV28, the J gene TRBJ1-6, with TRBD1 matching 7 bases. Unmatched junction bases numbered 7, after V lost 4 bases and J lost 10 bases. This CDR3 has 14 residues. Germline V CDR1 and CDR2: MDHEN, SYDVKM. As DNA, the CDR3 is TGTGCCAGCAGTTCTCCTCGACAGGGCTCACCCCTCCACTTT. This codes for CASSSPRQGSPLHF.

The chain employs TRBV6-1 and TRBJ1-4; no reliable D call. The CDR3 totals 14 residues. Germline CDR1 and CDR2: MNHNS and SASEGT. V was trimmed by 3 bases and J by 5 bases, leaving 10 bases between them. The DNA of the CDR3 is TGTGCCAGCAGTGACGGCCGGGGAAATGAAAAACTGTTTTTT. Its translation is CASSDGRGNEKLFF.

The chain couples TRBV6-5 to TRBJ1-2; the D is unclear. V lost 10 bases to trimming and J lost 6 bases, with 9 bases between them. The CDR3 sequence is 10 residues long. The V gene's germline CDR1 is MNHEY and CDR2 SVGAGI. CDR3 protein: CATGIDGYTF. DNA of the CDR3: TGTGCCACCGGTATAGATGGCTACACCTTC.

This chain connects TRBV7-9 to TRBJ2-3; D is unresolved. The germline CDR1 and CDR2 sequences are SEHNR and FQNEAQ (reference sequence). The CDR3 totals 14 residues. Trimming removed 4 bases from V and 4 bases from J, with 12 bases in between. The CDR3 DNA reads as TGTGCCAGCAGCTCTACAGCCTTTTCAGATACGCAGTATTTT. Translating it yields CASSSTAFSDTQYF.